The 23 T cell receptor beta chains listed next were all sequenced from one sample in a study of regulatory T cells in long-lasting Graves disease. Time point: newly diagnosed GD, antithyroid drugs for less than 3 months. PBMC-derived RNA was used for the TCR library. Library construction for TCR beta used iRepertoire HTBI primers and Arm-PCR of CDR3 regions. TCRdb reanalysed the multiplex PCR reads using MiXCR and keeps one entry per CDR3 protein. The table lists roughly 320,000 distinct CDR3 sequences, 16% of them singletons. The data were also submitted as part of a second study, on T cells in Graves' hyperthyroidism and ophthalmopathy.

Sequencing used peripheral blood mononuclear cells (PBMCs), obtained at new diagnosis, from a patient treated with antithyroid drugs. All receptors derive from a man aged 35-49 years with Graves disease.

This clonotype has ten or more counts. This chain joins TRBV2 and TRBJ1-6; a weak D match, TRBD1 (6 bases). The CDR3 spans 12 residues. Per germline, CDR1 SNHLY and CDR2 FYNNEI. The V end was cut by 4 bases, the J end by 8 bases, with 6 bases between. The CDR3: CASSGQDSPLHF. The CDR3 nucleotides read TGTGCCAGCAGTGGACAGGATTCACCCCTCCACTTT.

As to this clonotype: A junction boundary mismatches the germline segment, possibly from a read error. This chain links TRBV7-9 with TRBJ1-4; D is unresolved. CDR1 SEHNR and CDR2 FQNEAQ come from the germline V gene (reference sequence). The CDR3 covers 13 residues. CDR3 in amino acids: CASSLGQLEKLFF. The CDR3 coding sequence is TGTGCCAGCAGCTTAGGGCAGTTGGAAAAGCTGTTTTTT.

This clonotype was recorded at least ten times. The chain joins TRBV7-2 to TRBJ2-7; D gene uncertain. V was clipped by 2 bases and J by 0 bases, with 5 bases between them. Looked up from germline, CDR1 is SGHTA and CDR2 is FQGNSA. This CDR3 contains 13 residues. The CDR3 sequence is CASSLSPSYEQYF. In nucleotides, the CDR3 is TGTGCCAGCAGCTTATCCCCCTCCTACGAGCAGTACTTC.

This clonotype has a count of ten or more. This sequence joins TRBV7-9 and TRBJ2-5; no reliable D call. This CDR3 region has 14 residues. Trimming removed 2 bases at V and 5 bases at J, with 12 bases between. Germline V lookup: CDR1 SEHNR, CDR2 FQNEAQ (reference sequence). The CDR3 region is CASSLRVGLETQYF. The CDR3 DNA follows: TGTGCCAGCAGCTTAAGGGTAGGATTGGAGACCCAGTACTTC.

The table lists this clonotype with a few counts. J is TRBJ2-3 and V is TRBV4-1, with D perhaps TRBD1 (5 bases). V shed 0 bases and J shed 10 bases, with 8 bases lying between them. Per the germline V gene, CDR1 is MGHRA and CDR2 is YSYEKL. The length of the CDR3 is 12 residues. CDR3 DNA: TGCGCCAGCAGCCAAGAATTAGGGGCGCAGTATTTT. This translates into CASSQELGAQYF.

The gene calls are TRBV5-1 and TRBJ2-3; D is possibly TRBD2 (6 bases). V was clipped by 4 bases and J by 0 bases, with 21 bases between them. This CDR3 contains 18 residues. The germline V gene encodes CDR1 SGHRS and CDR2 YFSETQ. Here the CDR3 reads CASSLGFRYGTSTDTQYF. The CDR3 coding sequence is TGCGCCAGCAGCCTGGGGTTTAGGTACGGGACTAGCACAGATACGCAGTATTTT.

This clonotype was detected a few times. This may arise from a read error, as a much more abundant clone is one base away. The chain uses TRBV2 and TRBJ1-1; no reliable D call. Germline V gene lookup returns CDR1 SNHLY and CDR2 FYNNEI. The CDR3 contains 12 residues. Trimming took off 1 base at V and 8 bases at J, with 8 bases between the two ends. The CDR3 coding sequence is TGTGCCAGCAGTGAAGGGGGTGTAGAAGCTTTCTTT. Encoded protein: CASSEGGVEAFF.

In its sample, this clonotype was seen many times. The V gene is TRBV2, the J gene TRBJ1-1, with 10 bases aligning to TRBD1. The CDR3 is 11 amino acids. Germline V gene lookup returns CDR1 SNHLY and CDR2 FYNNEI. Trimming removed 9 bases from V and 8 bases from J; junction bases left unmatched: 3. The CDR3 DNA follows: TGTGCCAGGACAGGGGGCGAGGAAGCTTTCTTT. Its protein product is CARTGGEEAFF.

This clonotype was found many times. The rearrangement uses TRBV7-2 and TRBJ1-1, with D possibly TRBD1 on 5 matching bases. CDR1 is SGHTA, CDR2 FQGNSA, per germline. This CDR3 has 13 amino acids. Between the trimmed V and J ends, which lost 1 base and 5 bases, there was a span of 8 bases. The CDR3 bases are TGTGCCAGCAGCTTAGTCGGGGCGACTGAAGCTTTCTTT. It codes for CASSLVGATEAFF.

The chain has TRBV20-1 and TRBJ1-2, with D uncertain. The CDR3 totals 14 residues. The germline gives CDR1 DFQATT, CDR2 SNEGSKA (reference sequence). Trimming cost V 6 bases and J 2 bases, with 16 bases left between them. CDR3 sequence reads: CSAPRLGQNYGYTF. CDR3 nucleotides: TGCAGTGCCCCCCGCTTGGGCCAGAACTATGGCTACACCTTC.

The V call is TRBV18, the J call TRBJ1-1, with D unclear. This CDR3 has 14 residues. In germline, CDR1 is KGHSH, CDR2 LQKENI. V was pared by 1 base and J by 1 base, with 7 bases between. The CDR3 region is CASSPQRRNTEAFF. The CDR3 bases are TGTGCCAGCTCACCACAACGGAGGAACACTGAAGCTTTCTTT.

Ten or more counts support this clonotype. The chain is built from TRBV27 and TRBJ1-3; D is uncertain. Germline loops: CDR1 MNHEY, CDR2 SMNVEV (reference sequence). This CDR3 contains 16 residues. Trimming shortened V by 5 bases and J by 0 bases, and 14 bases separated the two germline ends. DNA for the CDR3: TGTGCCAGCAGTGATGGCCATCCAGACTCTGGAAACACCATATATTTT. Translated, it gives CASSDGHPDSGNTIYF.

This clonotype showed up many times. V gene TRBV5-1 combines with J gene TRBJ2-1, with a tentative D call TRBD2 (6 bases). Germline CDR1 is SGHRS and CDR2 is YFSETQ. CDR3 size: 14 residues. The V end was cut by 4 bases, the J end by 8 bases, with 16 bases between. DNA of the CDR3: TGCGCCAGCAGCGCGGGGCCTCCATCCCATGAGCAGTTCTTC. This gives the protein CASSAGPPSHEQFF.

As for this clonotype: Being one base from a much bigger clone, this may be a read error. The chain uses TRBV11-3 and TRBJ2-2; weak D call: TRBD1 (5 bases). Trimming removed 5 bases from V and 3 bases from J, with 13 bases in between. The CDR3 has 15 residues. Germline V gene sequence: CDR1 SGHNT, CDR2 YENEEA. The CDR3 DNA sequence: TGTGCCAGCAGCCGAGGCAGGGCGGACACCGGGGAGCTGTTTTTT. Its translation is CASSRGRADTGELFF.

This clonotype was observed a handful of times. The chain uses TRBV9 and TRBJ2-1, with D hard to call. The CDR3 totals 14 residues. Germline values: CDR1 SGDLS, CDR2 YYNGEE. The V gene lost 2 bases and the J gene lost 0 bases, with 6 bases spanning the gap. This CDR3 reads CASSVLPSYNEQFF. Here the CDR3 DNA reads TGTGCCAGCAGCGTCCTTCCCTCCTACAATGAGCAGTTCTTC.

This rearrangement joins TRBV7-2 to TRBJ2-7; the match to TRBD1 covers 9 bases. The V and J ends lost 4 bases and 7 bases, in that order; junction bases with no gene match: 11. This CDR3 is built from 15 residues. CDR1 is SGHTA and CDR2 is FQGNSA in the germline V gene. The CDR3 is CASSSPDRGLREQYF. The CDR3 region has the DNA TGTGCCAGCAGCTCCCCGGACAGGGGCCTGCGGGAGCAGTACTTC.

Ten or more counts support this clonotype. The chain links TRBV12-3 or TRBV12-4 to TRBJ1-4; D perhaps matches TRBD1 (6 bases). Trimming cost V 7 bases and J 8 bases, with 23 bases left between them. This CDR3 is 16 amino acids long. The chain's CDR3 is CASTSSSQGAGEKLFF. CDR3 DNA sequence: TGTGCCAGCACTAGTTCCTCACAGGGTGCGGGGGAAAAACTGTTTTTT.

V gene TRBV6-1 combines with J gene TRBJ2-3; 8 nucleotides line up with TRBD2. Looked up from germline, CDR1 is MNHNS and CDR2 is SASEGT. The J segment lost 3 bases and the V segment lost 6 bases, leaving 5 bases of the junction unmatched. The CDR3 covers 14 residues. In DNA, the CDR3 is TGTGCCAGCAGCCCCGGGACTAGAACAGATACGCAGTATTTT. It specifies CASSPGTRTDTQYF.

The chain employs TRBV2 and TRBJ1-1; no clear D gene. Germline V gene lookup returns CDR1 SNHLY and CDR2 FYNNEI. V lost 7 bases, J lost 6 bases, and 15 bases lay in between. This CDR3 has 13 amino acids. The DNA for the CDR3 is TGTGCCAGCATTCCTCGGGGATGGGCTGAAGCTTTCTTT. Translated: CASIPRGWAEAFF.

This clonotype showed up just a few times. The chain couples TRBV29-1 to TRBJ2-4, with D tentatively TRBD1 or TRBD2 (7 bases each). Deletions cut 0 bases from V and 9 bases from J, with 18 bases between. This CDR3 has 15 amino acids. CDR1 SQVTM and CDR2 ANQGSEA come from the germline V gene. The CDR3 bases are TGCAGCGTTGAAGATCAGGGGGGGGGGACGGGCATTCAGTACTTC. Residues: CSVEDQGGGTGIQYF.

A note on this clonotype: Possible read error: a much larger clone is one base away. CDR3 DNA sequence: TGTGCCAGCAGCCGGCAGTGGGGAAGTACTGATGCTTTCTTT. Encoded protein: CASSRQWGSTDAFF. The chain has TRBV3-1 and TRBJ1-1; D gene ambiguous. Germline CDR1 LGHDT, CDR2 YNNKEL (reference sequence). This CDR3 has 14 amino acids.

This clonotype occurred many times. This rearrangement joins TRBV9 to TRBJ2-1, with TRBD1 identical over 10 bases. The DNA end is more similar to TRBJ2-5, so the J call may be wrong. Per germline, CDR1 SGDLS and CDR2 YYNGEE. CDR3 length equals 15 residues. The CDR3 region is CASSVGDGQGVGQYF. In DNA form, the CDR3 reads TGTGCCAGCAGCGTAGGCGACGGACAGGGGGTCGGCCAGTACTTC.

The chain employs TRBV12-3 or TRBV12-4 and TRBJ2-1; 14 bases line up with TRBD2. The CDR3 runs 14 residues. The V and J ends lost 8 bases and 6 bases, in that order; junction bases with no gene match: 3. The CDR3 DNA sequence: TGTGCCAGCGGCGGACTAGCGGGGGGCAATGAGCAGTTCTTC. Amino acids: CASGGLAGGNEQFF.